This T cell receptor beta chain comes out of a study of neurological immune-mediated disorders. Source material was 2 million unsorted PBMCs, stored at -80 °C in RNAlater. Overall study findings and caveats: HTLV-1-associated myelopathy had the most TCR clonal expansion, and multiple sclerosis had the least, less than healthy controls.

5'RACE employing 10-nucleotide random UMIs yielded the cDNA. MiXCR, applied by TCRdb to the 5' RACE reads, yields one record per CDR3 protein. The table has 50,000 to 55,000 distinct CDR3 sequences, around a tenth seen once. This clonotype has a count of ten or more. The antigen remains unidentified. Germline V gene sequence: CDR1 SQVTM, CDR2 ANQGSEA. V lost 4 bases and J lost 10; bases outside the gene matches: 4. This CDR3 has 13 amino acids. The genes are TRBV29-1 and TRBJ1-6; TRBD1 matches at 10 bases. Sequenced: PBMCs. This clonotype originated in a man in his sixties or seventies with HTLV-1-associated myelopathy (HAM/TSP). CDR3 in amino acids: CSVATGGKSPLHF. The CDR3 DNA reads as TGCAGCGTTGCGACAGGGGGCAAATCACCCCTCCACTTT.